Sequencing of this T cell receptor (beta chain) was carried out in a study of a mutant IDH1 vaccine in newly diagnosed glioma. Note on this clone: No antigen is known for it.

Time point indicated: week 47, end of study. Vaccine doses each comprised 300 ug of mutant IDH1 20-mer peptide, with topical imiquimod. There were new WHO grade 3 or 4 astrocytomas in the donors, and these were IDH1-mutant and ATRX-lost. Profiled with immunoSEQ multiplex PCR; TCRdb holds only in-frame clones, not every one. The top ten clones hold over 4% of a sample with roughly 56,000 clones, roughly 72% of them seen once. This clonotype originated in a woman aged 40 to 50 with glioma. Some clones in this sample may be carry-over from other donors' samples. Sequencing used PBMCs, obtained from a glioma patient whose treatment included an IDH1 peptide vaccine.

As DNA, the CDR3 is TGCAGCGTTGAAGGCCCCGCGGGGCCAGGGGATGGCTACACCTTC. This codes for CSVEGPAGPGDGYTF. The gene calls are TRBV29-1 and TRBJ1-2; the D gene is possibly TRBD1 (6 bases). Trimming removed 1 base from V and 6 bases from J, with 18 bases in between. The CDR3 spans 15 residues. Germline-derived CDR1 and CDR2 are SQVTM and ANQGSEA. Full variable domain (rest looked up from reference TRBV29-1 and TRBJ1-2): SAVISQKPSRDICQRGTSLTIQCQVDSQVTMMFWYRQQPGQSLTLIATANQGSEATYESGFVIDKFPISRPNLTFSTLTVSNMSPEDSSIYLCSVEGPAGPGDGYTFGSGTRLTVV.